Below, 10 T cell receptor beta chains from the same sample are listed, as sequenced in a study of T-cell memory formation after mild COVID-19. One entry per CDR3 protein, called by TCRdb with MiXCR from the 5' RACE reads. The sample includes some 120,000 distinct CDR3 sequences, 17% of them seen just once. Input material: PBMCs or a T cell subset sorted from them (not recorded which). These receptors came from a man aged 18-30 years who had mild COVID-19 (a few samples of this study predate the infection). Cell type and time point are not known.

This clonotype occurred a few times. The CDR3 loop reads CASSTRLAGVETQYF. DNA of the CDR3: TGTGCCAGCAGCACTCGACTAGCGGGGGTAGAGACCCAGTACTTC. V gene TRBV7-2 combines with J gene TRBJ2-5; TRBD2 aligns across 12 bases. The germline V gene encodes CDR1 SGHTA and CDR2 FQGNSA. After removal of 5 bases from V and 4 bases from J, the junction contained 5 bases not matched to a gene. The CDR3 spans 15 residues.

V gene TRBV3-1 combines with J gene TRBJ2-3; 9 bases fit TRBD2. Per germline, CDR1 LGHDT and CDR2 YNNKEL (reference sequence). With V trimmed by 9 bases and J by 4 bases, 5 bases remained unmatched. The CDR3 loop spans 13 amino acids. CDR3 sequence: CARPAGGADTQYF. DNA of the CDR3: TGTGCCAGACCAGCGGGGGGAGCAGATACGCAGTATTTT.

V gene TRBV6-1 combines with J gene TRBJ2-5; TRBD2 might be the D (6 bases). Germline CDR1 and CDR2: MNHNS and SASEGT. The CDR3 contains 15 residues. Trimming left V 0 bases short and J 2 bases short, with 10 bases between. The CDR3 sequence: CASSEARRVQETQYF. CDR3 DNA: TGTGCCAGCAGTGAAGCGCGGAGGGTTCAAGAGACCCAGTACTTC.

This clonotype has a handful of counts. CDR3 nucleotide sequence: TGTGCCAGCATCAACCAAAAGAGAGGGCGTGGGTTCTATGGCTACACCTTC. It specifies CASINQKRGRGFYGYTF. This chain joins TRBV5-6 and TRBJ1-2; D ambiguous. V shed 6 bases and J shed 4 bases, with 25 bases lying between them. CDR1 and CDR2 (germline): SGHDT, YYEEEE. The CDR3 covers 17 residues. Full variable domain (outside the CDR3, taken from reference TRBV5-6 and TRBJ1-2): DAGVTQSPTHLIKTRGQQVTLRCSPKSGHDTVSWYQQALGQGPQFIFQYYEEEERQRGNFPDRFSGHQFPNYSSELNVNALLLGDSALYLCASINQKRGRGFYGYTFGSGTRLTVV.

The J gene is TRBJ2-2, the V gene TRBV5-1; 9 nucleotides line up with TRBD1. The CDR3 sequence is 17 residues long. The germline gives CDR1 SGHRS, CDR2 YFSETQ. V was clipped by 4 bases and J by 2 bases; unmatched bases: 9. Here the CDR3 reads CASSMKPGQGNTGELFF. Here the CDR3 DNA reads TGCGCCAGCAGCATGAAACCGGGACAGGGCAACACCGGGGAGCTGTTTTTT.

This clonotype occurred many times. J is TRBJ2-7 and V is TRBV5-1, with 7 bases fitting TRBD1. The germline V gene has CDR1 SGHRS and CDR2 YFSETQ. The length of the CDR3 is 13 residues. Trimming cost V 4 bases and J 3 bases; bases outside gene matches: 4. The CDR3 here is CASSVDRFYEQYF. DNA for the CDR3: TGCGCCAGCAGCGTGGACAGGTTCTACGAGCAGTACTTC.

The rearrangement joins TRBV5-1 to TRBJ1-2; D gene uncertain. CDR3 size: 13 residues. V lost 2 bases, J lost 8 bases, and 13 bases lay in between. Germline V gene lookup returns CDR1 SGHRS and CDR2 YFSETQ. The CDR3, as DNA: TGCGCCAGCAGCTTCTCCTCCCTAGAAGGCTACACCTTC. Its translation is CASSFSSLEGYTF.

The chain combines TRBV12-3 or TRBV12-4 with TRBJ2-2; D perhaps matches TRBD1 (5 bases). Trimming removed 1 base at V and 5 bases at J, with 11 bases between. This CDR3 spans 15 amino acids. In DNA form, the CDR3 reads TGTGCCAGCAGTTTAGGAAGGGCAGGGACCGGGGAGCTGTTTTTT. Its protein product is CASSLGRAGTGELFF.

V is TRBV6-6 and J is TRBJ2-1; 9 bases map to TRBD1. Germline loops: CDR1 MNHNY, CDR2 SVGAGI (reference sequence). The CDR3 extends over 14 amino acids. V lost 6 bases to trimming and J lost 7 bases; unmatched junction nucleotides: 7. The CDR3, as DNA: TGTGCCAGCAGATCCACAGGGGGCGAGAATGAGCAGTTCTTC. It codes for CASRSTGGENEQFF.

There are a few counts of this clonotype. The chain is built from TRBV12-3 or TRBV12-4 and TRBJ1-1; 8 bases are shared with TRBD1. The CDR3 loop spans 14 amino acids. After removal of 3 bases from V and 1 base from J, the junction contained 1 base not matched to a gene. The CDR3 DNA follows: TGTGCCAGCAGTTTTCAGGGGGCGAACACTGAAGCTTTCTTT. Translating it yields CASSFQGANTEAFF.